These T cell receptor beta chains were read from a single sample in a study of CD8+ T cells in alopecia areata. The repertoire was sequenced with immunoSEQ multiplex PCR; TCRdb's copy has only in-frame clones and lacks some. The sample has some 130,000 clones, 45% to 60% seen once; the top ten hold approximately 15%. Specimen: CD8+ T cells sorted from blood, collected at week 4, from a patient treated with tofacitinib. These receptor sequences come from a human donor with alopecia areata. Both conserved end residues are part of each CDR3. Each record gives: V gene, clone size, J gene, D gene, CDR3 DNA, CDR3 protein. D genes are given only for firm matches. Size values are once, few and many counts, or a class for expanded clones, and some rows have none.

TRBV7-9	few	TRBJ1-2	TRBD1	TGTGCCAGCAGCTCGGACAGGGTGTATGGCTACACCTTC	CASSSDRVYGYTF
TRBV7-2	NA	TRBJ2-1	TRBD2	TGTGCCAGCAGCCCCCAGACTAGCTCTCGTCACAATGAGCAGTTCTTC	CASSPQTSSRHNEQFF
TRBV5-1	NA	TRBJ2-3	TRBD1	TGCGCCAGCAGCTTTGGACAGGGCACAGATACGCAGTATTTT	CASSFGQGTDTQYF
TRBV27	once	TRBJ2-2	NA	TGTGCCAGCAGTGAATACCTTGGAGGGGGACACACCGGGGAGCTGTTTTTT	CASSEYLGGGHTGELFF
TRBV7-9	NA	TRBJ2-2	NA	TGTGCCAGCAGCCCTGTTTACACCGGGGAGCTGTTTTTT	CASSPVYTGELFF
TRBV9	NA	TRBJ1-1	TRBD1	TGTGCCAGCAGCGTGGGGACAGGGCTCACTGAAGCTTTCTTT	CASSVGTGLTEAFF
TRBV30	NA	TRBJ2-3	TRBD2	TGTGCCTGGAGTATTAGCGGGGGCGCAGATACGCAGTATTTT	CAWSISGGADTQYF
TRBV10-3	NA	TRBJ2-1	TRBD2	TGTGCCATCAGTGAGTCAAAAGGGCTAGCGGTCTACAATGAGCAGTTCTTC	CAISESKGLAVYNEQFF
TRBV7-9	NA	TRBJ2-3	NA	TGTGCCAGCAGCCCGGACACAGATACGCAGTATTTT	CASSPDTDTQYF
TRBV2	NA	TRBJ1-2	NA	TGTGCCAGCACAGACAGCCCATATGGCTACACCTTC	CASTDSPYGYTF
TRBV2	NA	TRBJ2-1	NA	TGTGCCAGCATCAAGTCCAATGAGCAGTTCTTC	CASIKSNEQFF
TRBV13	NA	TRBJ2-5	TRBD2	TGTGCCAGCAGCTCACTAGCGGGGGACCTCCTGGAGACCCAGTACTTC	CASSSLAGDLLETQYF
TRBV29-1	NA	TRBJ2-5	TRBD2	TGCAGCGCAGGACTAGCGACTAAGACCCAGTACTTC	CSAGLATKTQYF
TRBV18	NA	TRBJ1-1	NA	TGTGCCAGCTCAGAGGGGGAGATGAACACTGAAGCTTTCTTT	CASSEGEMNTEAFF
TRBV7-3	NA	TRBJ1-5	NA	TGTGCCAGCAGCTTACTGGCAGGGGAAGGTCAGCCCCAGCATTTT	CASSLLAGEGQPQHF
TRBV9	once	TRBJ1-2	NA	TGTGCCAGCAGCCCGGGGGGGGCAATTTGGTATGGCTACACCTTC	CASSPGGAIWYGYTF
TRBV7-9	few	TRBJ2-2	TRBD1	TGTGCCAGCAGCCCGGACAGGGTTAACACCGGGGAGCTGTTTTTT	CASSPDRVNTGELFF
TRBV5-1	NA	TRBJ1-2	NA	TGCGCCAGCAGACTTGGAAGCAGTGTGGACTATGGCTACACCTTC	CASRLGSSVDYGYTF
TRBV4-3	NA	TRBJ1-2	NA	TGCGCCAGCAGCCAAGATTCCGAGGACTATGGCTACACCTTC	CASSQDSEDYGYTF
TRBV30	NA	TRBJ1-2	TRBD1	TGTGCCTGGAGCGGACAGGTCTCGGCCGGCTACACCTTC	CAWSGQVSAGYTF
TRBV6-5	once	TRBJ2-7	NA	TGTGCCAGCAGTTACTCGGGGTTCTACGAGCAGTACTTC	CASSYSGFYEQYF
TRBV5-4	NA	TRBJ1-1	NA	TGTGCCAGCAGCTTGTCGTTGGGCACTGAAGCTTTCTTT	CASSLSLGTEAFF
TRBV30	NA	TRBJ1-1	NA	TGTGCCTGGATCGGCCCGGAGAACACTGAAGCTTTCTTT	CAWIGPENTEAFF
TRBV10-3	NA	TRBJ1-5	NA	TGTGCGATCGGAACCGTTAGAAGCAATCAGCCCCAGCATTTT	CAIGTVRSNQPQHF
TRBV27	NA	TRBJ2-7	NA	TGTGCCAGCAGCCCTTCGACTGGGAACTACGAGCAGTACTTC	CASSPSTGNYEQYF
TRBV9	once	TRBJ1-6	TRBD1	TGTGCCAGCAGCGTAGGGGACAGAAATTCACCCCTCCACTTT	CASSVGDRNSPLHF
TRBV11-2	few	TRBJ2-7	TRBD2	TGTGCCAGCAGCTTTGACGGGGAGGGCTCCTACGAGCAGTACTTC	CASSFDGEGSYEQYF
TRBV2	few	TRBJ1-5	TRBD1	TGTGCCAGCAGTGCCTCCGGGACAGGGGAAGTGGTGGATCAGCCCCAGCATTTT	CASSASGTGEVVDQPQHF
TRBV27	few	TRBJ1-5	NA	TGTGCCAGCAGTTGGGGGCCCGGGCAGCCCCAGCATTTT	CASSWGPGQPQHF
TRBV5-6	NA	TRBJ2-7	TRBD2	TGTGCCAGTTCTACTAGCGGTCTTCGTCGGCAGTACTTC	CASSTSGLRRQYF
TRBV10-2	many	TRBJ2-2	TRBD2	TGCGCCAGTAAGGGACTACCGAACACCGGGGAGCTGTTTTTT	CASKGLPNTGELFF
TRBV7-9	NA	TRBJ2-7	NA	TGTGCCAGCAGCTTAGACACAGCGGCCTACGAGCAGTACTTC	CASSLDTAAYEQYF
TRBV2	NA	TRBJ2-3	TRBD1	TGTGCCAGCAGTGAAACCCCACAGGGGGTGGCAGATACGCAGTATTTT	CASSETPQGVADTQYF
TRBV6-5	few	TRBJ2-3	NA	TGTGCCAGCAGTTTACTCTGGGGGGGCCCCGATACGCAGTATTTT	CASSLLWGGPDTQYF
TRBV9	NA	TRBJ2-7	NA	TGTGCCAGCAGCCCTACCCCGGGGGACTCCCCGGACTTC	CASSPTPGDSPDF
TRBV5-1	NA	TRBJ2-4	NA	TGCGCCAGCAGCTTGAGTGACCGCCTAAAAAACATTCAGTACTTC	CASSLSDRLKNIQYF
TRBV4-3	NA	TRBJ2-5	NA	TGCGCCAGCAGCCAAGATCCGATAGCGAGGGTATCGGGGCAAGAGACCCAGTACTTC	CASSQDPIARVSGQETQYF
TRBV9	few	TRBJ1-6	NA	TGTGCCAGCAGCGAGGGGGGGAACTCACCCCTCCACTTT	CASSEGGNSPLHF
TRBV7-9	NA	TRBJ2-3	TRBD2	TGTGCCAGCAGCTTTCGGGGGGGAGAGGCAGATACGCAGTATTTT	CASSFRGGEADTQYF
TRBV5-4	few	TRBJ1-2	NA	TGTGCCAGCAGCTTGGGTGAGGGAGATGGCTACACCTTC	CASSLGEGDGYTF
TRBV30	NA	TRBJ2-7	NA	TGTGCCTGGAGTGGAAAGGTCTACGAGCAGTACTTC	CAWSGKVYEQYF
TRBV13	NA	TRBJ1-1	TRBD1	TGTGCCAGCAACCTAAGAGGACAGGGGAACACTGAAGCTTTCTTT	CASNLRGQGNTEAFF
TRBV30	NA	TRBJ2-7	TRBD2	TGTGCCTGGACTACGGGGGGAGAGCAGTACTTC	CAWTTGGEQYF
TRBV2	NA	TRBJ2-3	TRBD2	TGTGCCAGCGGACCGGGAGGCGCAGATACGCAGTATTTT	CASGPGGADTQYF
TRBV7-9	NA	TRBJ2-2	NA	TGTGCCAGCAGGGACGGGAACACCGGGGAGCTGTTTTTT	CASRDGNTGELFF
TRBV9	NA	TRBJ2-6	NA	TGTGCCAGCAGCCCCTCTGGGGCCAACGTCCTGACTTTC	CASSPSGANVLTF
TRBV5-6	NA	TRBJ2-3	NA	TGTGCCAGCAGCTTGGTGGCCGCTAGCACAGATACGCAGTATTTT	CASSLVAASTDTQYF
TRBV5-4	NA	TRBJ1-3	NA	TGTGCCAGCAGCTTGGGTGGATCTGGAAACACCATATATTTT	CASSLGGSGNTIYF
TRBV2	NA	TRBJ1-1	NA	TGTGCCATCCCTGGGAAGGATGTGGACACTGAAGCTTTCTTT	CAIPGKDVDTEAFF